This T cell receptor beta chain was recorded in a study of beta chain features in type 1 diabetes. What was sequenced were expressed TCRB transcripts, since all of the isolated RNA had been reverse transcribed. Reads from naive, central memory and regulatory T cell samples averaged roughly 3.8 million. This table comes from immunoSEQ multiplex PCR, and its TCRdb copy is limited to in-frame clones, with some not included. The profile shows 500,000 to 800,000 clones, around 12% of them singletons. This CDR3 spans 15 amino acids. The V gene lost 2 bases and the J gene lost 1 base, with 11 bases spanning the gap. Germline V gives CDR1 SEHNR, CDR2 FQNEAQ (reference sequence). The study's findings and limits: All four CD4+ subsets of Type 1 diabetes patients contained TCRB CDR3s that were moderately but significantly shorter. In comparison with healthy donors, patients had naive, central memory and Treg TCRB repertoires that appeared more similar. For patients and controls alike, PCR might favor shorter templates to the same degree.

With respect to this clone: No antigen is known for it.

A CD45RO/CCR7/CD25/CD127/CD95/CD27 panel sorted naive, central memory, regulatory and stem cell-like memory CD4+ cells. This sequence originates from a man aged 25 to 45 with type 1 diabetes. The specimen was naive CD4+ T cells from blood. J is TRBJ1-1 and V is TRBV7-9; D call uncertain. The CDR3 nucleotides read TGTGCCAGCAGCTTATCTCTGAGATCGAACACTGAAGCTTTCTTT. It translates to CASSLSLRSNTEAFF.